This TCR beta chain was identified during a study of T cells in Graves' hyperthyroidism and ophthalmopathy. V was clipped by 4 bases and J by 10 bases, with 23 bases between them. The CDR3 length is 15 residues. Germline-derived CDR1 and CDR2 are GTSNPN and SVGIG (reference sequence). Amplified TCR beta CDR3 regions derived from RNA transcripts. Carried out on the TCR CDR3, a first-round RT-PCR used the HTBI primer set. One entry per CDR3 protein, called by TCRdb with MiXCR from the multiplex PCR reads. The sample carries 600,000 to 650,000 distinct CDR3 sequences, about a fifth recorded once. The chain combines TRBV30 with TRBJ2-1; D possibly corresponds to TRBD1 (6 bases). The material sequenced was blood. The sequence was collected from a man between 25 and 39 years old with Graves' ophthalmopathy. The CDR3 reads CAWKWGPKGRGEQFF. The CDR3, as DNA: TGTGCCTGGAAATGGGGGCCCAAGGGTCGGGGAGAGCAGTTCTTC.